A few counts support the clone carrying this TCR beta chain. Its antigen is as yet unknown. This entry is derived from a study of blood T cells in healthy people across ages. Study-level results: Fewer expanded clones and more diversity marked long-lived versus aged donors. Naive T cell percentage by flow cytometry tracked strongly with beta diversity.

CDR1 and CDR2 (germline): LNHDA, SQIVND (reference sequence). Between the trimmed V and J ends, which lost 6 bases and 4 bases, there was a span of 9 bases. CDR3 size: 12 residues. Alongside a J-beta primer mix, a sample-barcoded 5' primer served in a second PCR lasting roughly 6 to 11 cycles. TCRdb fed the 5' RACE reads into MiXCR, producing one record per CDR3 protein. The sample comprises about 560,000 distinct CDR3 sequences, around 27% of which are singletons, and over 3.5% rests with the top ten. This same sample was also part of a study on T cells of mothers and their children. Per that study: A few mothers and their six children, all healthy Caucasians, donated. Related mother and child pairs showed slightly greater overlap (not significant) than unrelated pairs did.

Material for sequencing was blood. The gene calls are TRBV19 and TRBJ1-1; possible D gene TRBD1, 6 bases. This TCR was recovered from a boy younger than 10 in good health. CDR3 in amino acids: CASRVGGTEAFF. CDR3 sequence (DNA): TGTGCCAGTAGGGTAGGGGGCACTGAAGCTTTCTTT.